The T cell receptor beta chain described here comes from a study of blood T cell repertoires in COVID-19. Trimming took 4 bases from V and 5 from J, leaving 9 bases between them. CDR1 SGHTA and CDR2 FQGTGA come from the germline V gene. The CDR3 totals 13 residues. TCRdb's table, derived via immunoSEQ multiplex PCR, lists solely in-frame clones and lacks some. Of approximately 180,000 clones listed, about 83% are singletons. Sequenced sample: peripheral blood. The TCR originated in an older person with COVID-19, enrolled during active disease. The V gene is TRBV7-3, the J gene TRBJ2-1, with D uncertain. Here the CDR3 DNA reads TGTGCCAGCAGCTCCCCTTTAAACAATGAGCAGTTCTTC. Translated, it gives CASSSPLNNEQFF.